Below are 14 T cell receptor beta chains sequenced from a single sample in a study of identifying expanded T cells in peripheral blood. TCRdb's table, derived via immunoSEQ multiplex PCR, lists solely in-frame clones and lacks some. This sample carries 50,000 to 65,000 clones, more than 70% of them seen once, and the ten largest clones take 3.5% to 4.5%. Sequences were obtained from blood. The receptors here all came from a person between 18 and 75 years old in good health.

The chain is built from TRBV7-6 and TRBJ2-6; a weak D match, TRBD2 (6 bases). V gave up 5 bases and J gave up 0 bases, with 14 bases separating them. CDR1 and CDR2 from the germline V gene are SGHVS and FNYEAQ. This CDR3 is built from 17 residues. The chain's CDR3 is CASSPLAGSSGANVLTF. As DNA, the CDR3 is TGTGCCAGCAGCCCCCTCGCGGGAAGCTCTGGGGCCAACGTCCTGACTTTC.

The CDR3 DNA reads TGTGCCAGCAGCGGGGGACAGGGGTCCGATCCTTATTCACCCCTCCACTTT. As protein: CASSGGQGSDPYSPLHF. The chain recombines TRBV5-4 with TRBJ1-6, with 10 bases that match TRBD1. This CDR3 is 17 amino acids long. From germline, CDR1 is SGHNT and CDR2 YYREEE (reference sequence). V trimming: 4 bases; J trimming: 8 bases; junction bases outside the gene matches: 12.

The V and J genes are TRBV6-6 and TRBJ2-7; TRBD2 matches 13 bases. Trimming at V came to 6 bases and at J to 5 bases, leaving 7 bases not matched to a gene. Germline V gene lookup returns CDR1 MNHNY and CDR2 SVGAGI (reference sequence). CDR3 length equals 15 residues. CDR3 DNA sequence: TGTGCCAGCAGCCCTGGGACTAGCGGGAAGCACGAGCAGTACTTC. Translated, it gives CASSPGTSGKHEQYF.

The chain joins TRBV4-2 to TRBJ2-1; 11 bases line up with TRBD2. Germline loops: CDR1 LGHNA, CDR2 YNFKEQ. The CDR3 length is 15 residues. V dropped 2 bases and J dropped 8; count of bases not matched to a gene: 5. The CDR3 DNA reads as TGTGCCAGCAGCCAACCGACTAGCGGGAACGATGAGCAGTTCTTC. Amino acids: CASSQPTSGNDEQFF.

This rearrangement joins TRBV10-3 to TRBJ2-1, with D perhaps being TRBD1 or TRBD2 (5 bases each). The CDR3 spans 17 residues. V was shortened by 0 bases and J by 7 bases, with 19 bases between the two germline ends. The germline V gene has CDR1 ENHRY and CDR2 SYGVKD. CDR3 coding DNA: TGTGCCATCAGTGAGTCGAGCTACCGGGACCTGGATAATGAGCAGTTCTTC. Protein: CAISESSYRDLDNEQFF.

CDR3 sequence: CASSSPAGVSYEQYF. CDR3 DNA sequence: TGTGCCAGCAGTTCCCCAGCGGGAGTTAGCTACGAGCAGTACTTC. The chain is built from TRBV28 and TRBJ2-7; 8 bases match TRBD2. The CDR3 is made up of 15 amino acids. The germline V gene encodes CDR1 MDHEN and CDR2 SYDVKM. Germline trimming cut 4 bases from V and 3 bases from J; bases unmatched to any gene: 8.

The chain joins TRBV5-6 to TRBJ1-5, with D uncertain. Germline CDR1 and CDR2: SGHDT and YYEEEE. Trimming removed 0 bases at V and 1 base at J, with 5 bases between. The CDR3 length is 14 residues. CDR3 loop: CASSLDGSNQPQHF. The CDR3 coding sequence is TGTGCCAGCAGCTTGGATGGGAGCAATCAGCCCCAGCATTTT. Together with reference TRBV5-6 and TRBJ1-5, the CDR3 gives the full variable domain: DAGVTQSPTHLIKTRGQQVTLRCSPKSGHDTVSWYQQALGQGPQFIFQYYEEEERQRGNFPDRFSGHQFPNYSSELNVNALLLGDSALYLCASSLDGSNQPQHFGDGTRLSIL.

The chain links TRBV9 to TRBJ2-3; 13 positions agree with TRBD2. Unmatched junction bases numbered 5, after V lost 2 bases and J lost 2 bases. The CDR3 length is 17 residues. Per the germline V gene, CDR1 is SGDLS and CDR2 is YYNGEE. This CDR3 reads CASSVRTSGGPTDTQYF. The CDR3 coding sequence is TGTGCCAGCAGCGTCCGGACTAGCGGGGGACCCACAGATACGCAGTATTTT.

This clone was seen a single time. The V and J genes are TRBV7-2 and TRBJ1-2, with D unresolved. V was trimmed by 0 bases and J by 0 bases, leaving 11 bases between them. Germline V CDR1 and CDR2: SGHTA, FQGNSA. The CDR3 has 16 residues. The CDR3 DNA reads TGTGCCAGCAGCTTAGCGTCCGGGAGCCCTAACTATGGCTACACCTTC. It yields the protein CASSLASGSPNYGYTF.

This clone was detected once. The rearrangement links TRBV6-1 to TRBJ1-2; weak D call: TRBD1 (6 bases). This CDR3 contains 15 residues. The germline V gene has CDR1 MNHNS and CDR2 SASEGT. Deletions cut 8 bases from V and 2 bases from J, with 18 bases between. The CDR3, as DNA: TGTGCCAGCTTTCCTTCGACAGGAGGGAACTATGGCTACACCTTC. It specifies CASFPSTGGNYGYTF.

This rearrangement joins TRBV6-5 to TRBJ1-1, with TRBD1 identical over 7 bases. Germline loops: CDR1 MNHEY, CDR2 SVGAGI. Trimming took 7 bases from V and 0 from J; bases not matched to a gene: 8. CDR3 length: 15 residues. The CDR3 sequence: CASKITDRLNTEAFF. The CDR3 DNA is TGTGCCAGCAAAATAACGGACAGGCTGAACACTGAAGCTTTCTTT.

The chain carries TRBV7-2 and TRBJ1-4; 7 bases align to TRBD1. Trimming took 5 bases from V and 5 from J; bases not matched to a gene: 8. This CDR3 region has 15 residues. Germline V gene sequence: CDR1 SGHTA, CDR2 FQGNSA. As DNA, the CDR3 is TGTGCCAGCAGCGCCTCCGGGACAGCCAATGAAAAACTGTTTTTT. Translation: CASSASGTANEKLFF.

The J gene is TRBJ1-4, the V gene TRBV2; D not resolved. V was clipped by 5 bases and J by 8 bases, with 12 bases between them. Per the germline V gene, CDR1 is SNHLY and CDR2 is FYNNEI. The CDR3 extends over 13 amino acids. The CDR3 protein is CASSSESREKLFF. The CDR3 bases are TGTGCCAGCAGTTCAGAATCCCGCGAAAAACTGTTTTTT.

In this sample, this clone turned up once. The CDR3: CASSQDPIGAWVTEAFF. The CDR3 DNA is TGCGCCAGCAGCCAAGATCCGATCGGGGCTTGGGTAACTGAAGCTTTCTTT. The chain recombines TRBV4-3 with TRBJ1-1, with D perhaps TRBD1 (5 bases). Germline V gene data show CDR1 as LGHNA and CDR2 as YSLEER. The V gene lost 0 bases and the J gene lost 5 bases, with 19 bases spanning the gap. The CDR3 length is 17 residues.